This is a list of T cell receptor beta chains from one sample in a study of regulatory T cells in long-lasting Graves disease. TCRdb analysed the multiplex PCR reads with MiXCR anew, one entry per CDR3 protein. The data show about 460,000 distinct CDR3 sequences, with approximately 23% seen just once and approximately 14% held by the top ten. The sequences come from peripheral blood mononuclear cells (PBMCs), collected when the disease was refractory, from a patient treated with antithyroid drugs. The receptors here all came from a female donor with Graves disease. The CDR3 runs from the conserved cysteine through the conserved F or W. Fields, in order: V gene, D gene, J gene, clone size, CDR3 protein, CDR3 DNA. D genes are given only for firm matches. Part of the rows lack a size; the others show once, few, many or a class for expanded clones.

>TRBV5-1|-|TRBJ2-5|-
CASSLGPGVQETQYF
TGCGCCAGCAGCTTAGGCCCGGGTGTCCAAGAGACCCAGTACTTC
>TRBV29-1|-|TRBJ1-1|few
CSARTLLNTEAFF
TGCAGCGCAAGGACACTTCTGAACACTGAAGCTTTCTTT
>TRBV20-1|-|TRBJ2-5|many
CSASCLVTQYF
TGCAGTGCTAGCTGTTTGGTGACCCAGTACTTC
>TRBV19|-|TRBJ1-5|few
CASSTSGGNQPQHF
TGTGCCAGTAGTACCTCAGGGGGCAATCAGCCCCAGCATTTT
>TRBV12-3/TRBV12-4|-|TRBJ1-2|many
CASSLARVTTF
TGTGCCAGCAGTTTAGCAAGGGTAACCACCTTC
>TRBV9|-|TRBJ1-4|-
CASSVGGRLDEKLFF
TGTGCCAGCAGCGTAGGAGGACGCTTGGATGAAAAACTGTTTTTT
>TRBV7-9|TRBD2|TRBJ2-7|-
CASSPRGTSGSYEQYF
TGTGCCAGCAGCCCCCGAGGGACTAGCGGATCCTACGAGCAGTACTTC
>TRBV4-2|-|TRBJ2-5|-
CASSQDRLQETQYF
TGTGCCAGCAGCCAAGATCGGCTTCAAGAGACCCAGTACTTC
>TRBV2|-|TRBJ2-5|-
CASSLQEAQYF
TGTGCCAGCAGCCTTCAAGAGGCCCAGTACTTC
>TRBV20-1|-|TRBJ1-1|-
CSARGDMNTEAFF
TGCAGTGCTAGAGGAGACATGAACACTGAAGCTTTCTTT
>TRBV24-1|TRBD1|TRBJ2-2|-
CATSERQGTFATGELFF
TGTGCCACCAGTGAACGACAGGGGACCTTTGCCACCGGGGAGCTGTTTTTT
>TRBV3-1|-|TRBJ2-2|-
CASSQVRTDNTGELFF
TGTGCCAGCAGCCAAGTCAGGACAGATAACACCGGGGAGCTGTTTTTT
>TRBV2|-|TRBJ2-7|many
CASSEAGIAYEQYF
TGTGCCAGCAGTGAAGCGGGGATAGCCTACGAGCAGTACTTC
>TRBV20-1|TRBD1|TRBJ1-1|many
CSARGRGREGTEAFF
TGCAGTGCTAGAGGCAGGGGGCGCGAGGGCACTGAAGCTTTCTTT
>TRBV2|TRBD1|TRBJ1-6|-
CASSPGQVYNSPLHF
TGTGCCAGCAGTCCCGGACAGGTCTATAATTCACCCCTCCACTTT
>TRBV12-3/TRBV12-4|-|TRBJ1-2|many
CASATVNYGYTF
TGTGCCAGCGCGACGGTGAACTATGGCTACACCTTC